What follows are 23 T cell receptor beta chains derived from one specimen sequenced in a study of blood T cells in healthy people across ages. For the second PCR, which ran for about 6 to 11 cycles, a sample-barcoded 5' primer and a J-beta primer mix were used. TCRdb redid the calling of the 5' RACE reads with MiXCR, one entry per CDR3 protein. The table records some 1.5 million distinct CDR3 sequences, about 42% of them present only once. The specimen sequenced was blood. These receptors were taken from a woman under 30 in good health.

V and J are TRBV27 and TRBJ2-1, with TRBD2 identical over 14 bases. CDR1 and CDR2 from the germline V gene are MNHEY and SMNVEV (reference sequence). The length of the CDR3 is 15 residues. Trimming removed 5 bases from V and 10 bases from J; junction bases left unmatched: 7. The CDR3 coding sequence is TGTGCCAGCAGTCTTGGGACTAGCGGGAGACTCGAGCAGTTCTTC. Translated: CASSLGTSGRLEQFF.

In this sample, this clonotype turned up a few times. CDR3 residues: CASSNSGTGSAAYEQYF. For the CDR3, the DNA is TGTGCCAGCAGCAACTCCGGGACAGGGAGTGCGGCCTACGAGCAGTACTTC. The chain joins TRBV5-5 to TRBJ2-7; 9 bases match TRBD1. After removal of 4 bases from V and 2 bases from J, the junction contained 13 bases not matched to a gene. CDR3 length: 17 amino acids. Germline values: CDR1 SGHKS, CDR2 YYEKEE (reference sequence). The whole variable domain, remainder taken from reference TRBV5-5 and TRBJ2-7, is DAGVTQSPTHLIKTRGQQVTLRCSPISGHKSVSWYQQVLGQGPQFIFQYYEKEERGRGNFPDRFSARQFPNYSSELNVNALLLGDSALYLCASSNSGTGSAAYEQYFGPGTRLTVT.

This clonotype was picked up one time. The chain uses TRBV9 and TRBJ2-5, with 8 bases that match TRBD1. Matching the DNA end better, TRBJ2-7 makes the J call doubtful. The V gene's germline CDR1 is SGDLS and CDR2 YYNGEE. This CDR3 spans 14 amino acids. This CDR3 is CASSVGGQDYEQYF. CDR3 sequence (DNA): TGTGCCAGCAGCGTGGGGGGACAGGACTACGAGCAGTACTTC.

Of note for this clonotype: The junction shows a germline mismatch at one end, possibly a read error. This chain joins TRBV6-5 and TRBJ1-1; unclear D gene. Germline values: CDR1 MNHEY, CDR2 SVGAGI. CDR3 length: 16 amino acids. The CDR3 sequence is CASSRATIPENTGAFF. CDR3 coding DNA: TGTGCCAGCAGTCGCGCGACCATCCCGGAGAACACTGGAGCTTTCTTT.

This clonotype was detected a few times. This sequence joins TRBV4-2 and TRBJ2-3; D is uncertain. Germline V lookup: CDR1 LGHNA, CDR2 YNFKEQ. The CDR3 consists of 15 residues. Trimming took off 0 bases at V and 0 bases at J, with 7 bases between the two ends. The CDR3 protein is CASSQESLSTDTQYF. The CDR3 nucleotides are TGTGCCAGCAGCCAAGAGAGCCTGAGCACAGATACGCAGTATTTT.

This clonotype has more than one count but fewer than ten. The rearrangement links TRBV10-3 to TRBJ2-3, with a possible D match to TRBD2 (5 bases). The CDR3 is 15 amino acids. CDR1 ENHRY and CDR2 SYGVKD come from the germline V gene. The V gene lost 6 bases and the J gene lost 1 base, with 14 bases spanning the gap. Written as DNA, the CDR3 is TGTGCCATCAGGTCCGAGGGCCAGGGCACAGATACGCAGTATTTT. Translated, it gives CAIRSEGQGTDTQYF.

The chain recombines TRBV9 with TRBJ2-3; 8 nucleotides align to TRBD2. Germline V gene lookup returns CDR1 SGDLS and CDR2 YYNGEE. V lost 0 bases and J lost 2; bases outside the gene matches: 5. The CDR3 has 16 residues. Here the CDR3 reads CASSVGVAGYTDTQYF. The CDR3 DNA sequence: TGTGCCAGCAGCGTAGGGGTAGCGGGGTACACAGATACGCAGTATTTT.

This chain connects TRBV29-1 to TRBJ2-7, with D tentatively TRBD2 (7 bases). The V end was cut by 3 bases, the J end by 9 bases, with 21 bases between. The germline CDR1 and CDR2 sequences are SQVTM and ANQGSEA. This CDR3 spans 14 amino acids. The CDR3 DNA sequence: TGCAGCGTTGAGAGGATAATGGAGGGGGGGAGGCAGTACTTC. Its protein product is CSVERIMEGGRQYF.

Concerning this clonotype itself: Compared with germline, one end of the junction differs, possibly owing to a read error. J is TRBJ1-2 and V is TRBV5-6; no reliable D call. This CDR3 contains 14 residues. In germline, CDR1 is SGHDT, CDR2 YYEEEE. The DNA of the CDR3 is TGTGCCAGCAGCTTCGTAGGGAAGACCTATGGCTACAACTTC. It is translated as CASSFVGKTYGYNF. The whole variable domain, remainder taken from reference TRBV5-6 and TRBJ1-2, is DAGVTQSPTHLIKTRGQQVTLRCSPKSGHDTVSWYQQALGQGPQFIFQYYEEEERQRGNFPDRFSGHQFPNYSSELNVNALLLGDSALYLCASSFVGKTYGYNFGSGTRLTVV.

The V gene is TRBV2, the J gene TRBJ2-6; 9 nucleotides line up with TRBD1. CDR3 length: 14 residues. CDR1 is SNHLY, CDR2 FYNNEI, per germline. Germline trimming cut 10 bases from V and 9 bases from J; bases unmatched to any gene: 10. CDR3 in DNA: TGTGCCACCACAGGGGGCGTCTTGGGCAACGTCCTGACTTTC. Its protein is CATTGGVLGNVLTF.

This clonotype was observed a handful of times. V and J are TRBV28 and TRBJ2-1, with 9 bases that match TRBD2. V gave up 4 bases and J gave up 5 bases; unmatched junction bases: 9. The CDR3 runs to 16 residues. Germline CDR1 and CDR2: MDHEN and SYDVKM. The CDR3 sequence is CASSSHSGRSHNEQFF. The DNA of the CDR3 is TGTGCCAGCAGTTCCCACAGCGGGAGGTCGCACAATGAGCAGTTCTTC.

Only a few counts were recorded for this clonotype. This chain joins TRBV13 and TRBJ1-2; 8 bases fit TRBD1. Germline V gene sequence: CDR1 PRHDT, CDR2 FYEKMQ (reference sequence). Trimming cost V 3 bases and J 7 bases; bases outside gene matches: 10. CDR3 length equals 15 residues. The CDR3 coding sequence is TGTGCCAGCAGCTTTGGACAGGGCGTTTCGGGTGGCTACACCTTC. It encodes CASSFGQGVSGGYTF.

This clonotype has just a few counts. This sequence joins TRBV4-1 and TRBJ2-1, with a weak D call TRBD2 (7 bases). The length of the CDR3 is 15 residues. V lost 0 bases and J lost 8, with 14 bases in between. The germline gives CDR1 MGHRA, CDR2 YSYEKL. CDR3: CASSQDPGGGDEQFF. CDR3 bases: TGCGCCAGCAGCCAAGACCCGGGGGGCGGCGATGAGCAGTTCTTC.

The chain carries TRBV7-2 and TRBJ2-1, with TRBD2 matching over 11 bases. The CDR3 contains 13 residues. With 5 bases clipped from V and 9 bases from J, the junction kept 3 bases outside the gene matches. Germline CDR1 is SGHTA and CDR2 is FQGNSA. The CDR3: CASSRLAGLEQFF. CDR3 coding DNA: TGTGCCAGCAGCAGACTAGCGGGACTTGAGCAGTTCTTC. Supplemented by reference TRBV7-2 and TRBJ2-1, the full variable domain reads GAGVSQSPSNKVTEKGKDVELRCDPISGHTALYWYRQSLGQGLEFLIYFQGNSAPDKSGLPSDRFSAERTGGSVSTLTIQRTQQEDSAVYLCASSRLAGLEQFFGPGTRLTVL.

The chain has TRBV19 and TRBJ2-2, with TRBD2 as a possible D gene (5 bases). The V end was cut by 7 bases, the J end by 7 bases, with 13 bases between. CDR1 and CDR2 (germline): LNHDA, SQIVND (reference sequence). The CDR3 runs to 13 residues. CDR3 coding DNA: TGTGCCAGTACCGGGCGGGCGAACGGGGAGCTGTTTTTT. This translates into CASTGRANGELFF.

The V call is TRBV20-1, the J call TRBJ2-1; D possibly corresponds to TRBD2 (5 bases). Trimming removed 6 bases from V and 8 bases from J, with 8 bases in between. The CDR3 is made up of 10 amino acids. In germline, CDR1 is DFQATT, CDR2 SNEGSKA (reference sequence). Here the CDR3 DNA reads TGCAGTGCCGAGGGTGATGAGCAGTTCTTC. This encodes CSAEGDEQFF.

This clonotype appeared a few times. The CDR3 reads CASGLMIKDTYTEAFF. As DNA, the CDR3 is TGTGCTAGTGGTTTGATGATTAAAGACACCTACACTGAAGCTTTCTTT. The rearrangement links TRBV12-5 to TRBJ1-1; no clear D gene. Germline V gene sequence: CDR1 LGHNT, CDR2 FRNRAP. The V end lost 2 bases, the J end lost 3 bases, and 16 bases lay between the germline ends. CDR3 length: 16 residues.

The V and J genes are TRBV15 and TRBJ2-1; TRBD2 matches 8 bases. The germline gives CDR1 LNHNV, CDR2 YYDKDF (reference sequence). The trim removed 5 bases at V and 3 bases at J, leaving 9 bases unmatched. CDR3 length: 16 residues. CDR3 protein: CATSPHSGEGYNEQFF. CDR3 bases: TGTGCCACCAGCCCACATAGCGGGGAGGGCTACAATGAGCAGTTCTTC.

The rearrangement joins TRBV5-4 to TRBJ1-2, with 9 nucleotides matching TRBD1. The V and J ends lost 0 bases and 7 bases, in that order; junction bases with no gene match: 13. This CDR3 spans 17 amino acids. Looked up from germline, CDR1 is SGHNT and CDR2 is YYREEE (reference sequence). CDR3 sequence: CASSLARTGGEIIGYTF. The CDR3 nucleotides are TGTGCCAGCAGCTTGGCCCGAACAGGGGGCGAAATAATTGGCTACACCTTC. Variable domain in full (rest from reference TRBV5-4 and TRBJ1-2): ETGVTQSPTHLIKTRGQQVTLRCSSQSGHNTVSWYQQALGQGPQFIFQYYREEENGRGNFPPRFSGLQFPNYSSELNVNALELDDSALYLCASSLARTGGEIIGYTFGSGTRLTVV.

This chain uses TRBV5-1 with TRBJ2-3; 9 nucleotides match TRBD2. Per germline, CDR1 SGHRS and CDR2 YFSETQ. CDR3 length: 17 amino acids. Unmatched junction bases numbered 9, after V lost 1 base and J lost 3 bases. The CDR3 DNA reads TGCGCCAGCAGCTTGTTGGCGGGGGGGACGGGGACAGATACGCAGTATTTT. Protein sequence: CASSLLAGGTGTDTQYF. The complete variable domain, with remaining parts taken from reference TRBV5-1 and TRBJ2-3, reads KAGVTQTPRYLIKTRGQQVTLSCSPISGHRSVSWYQQTPGQGLQFLFEYFSETQRNKGNFPGRFSGRQFSNSRSEMNVSTLELGDSALYLCASSLLAGGTGTDTQYFGPGTRLTVL.

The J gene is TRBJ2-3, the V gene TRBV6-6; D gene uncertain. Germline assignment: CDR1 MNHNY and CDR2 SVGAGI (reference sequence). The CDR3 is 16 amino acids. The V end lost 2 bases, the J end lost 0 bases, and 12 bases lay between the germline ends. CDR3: CASSYGYHVSTDTQYF. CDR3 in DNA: TGTGCCAGCAGTTACGGCTACCATGTTAGCACAGATACGCAGTATTTT.

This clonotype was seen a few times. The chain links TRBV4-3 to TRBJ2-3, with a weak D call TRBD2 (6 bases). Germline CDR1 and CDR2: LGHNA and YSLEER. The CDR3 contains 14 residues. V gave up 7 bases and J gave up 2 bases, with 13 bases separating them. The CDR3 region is CASTRGGVTDTQYF. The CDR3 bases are TGCGCCAGCACCCGGGGCGGGGTCACAGATACGCAGTATTTT.

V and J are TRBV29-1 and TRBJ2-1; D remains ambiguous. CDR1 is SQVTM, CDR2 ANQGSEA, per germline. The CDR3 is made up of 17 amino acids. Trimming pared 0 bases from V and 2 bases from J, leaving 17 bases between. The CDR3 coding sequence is TGCAGCGTTGAAGATGGCACTTTCCCCACGCCCTACAATGAGCAGTTCTTC. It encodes CSVEDGTFPTPYNEQFF.